These 6 T cell receptor beta chains came from one sample sequenced in a study of T cell repertoires in cytomegalovirus infection. MiXCR, run by TCRdb on the reads, gives a single entry per CDR3 protein. The data contain roughly 150,000 distinct CDR3 sequences, roughly 20% of them singletons. The antigens for these receptors are not known. This specimen was CD8+ T cells from cultured PBMCs, taken from culture after CMV antigen stimulation. The source of these receptors is a human donor in good health (CMV status not recorded). Some clones in this sample may be carry-over from other donors' samples.

This clonotype has more than one count but fewer than ten. The chain is built from TRBV6-2 or TRBV6-3 and TRBJ2-3; D not certain. There are 16 residues in the CDR3. Germline V CDR1 and CDR2: MNHEY, SVGEGT. V was pared by 2 bases and J by 4 bases, with 16 bases between. The CDR3 coding sequence is TGTGCCAGCAGTTACGCGGAAGATCACCCGGCAGATACGCAGTATTTT. It translates to CASSYAEDHPADTQYF.

This clonotype was recorded many times. V and J are TRBV7-2 and TRBJ2-3; D gene uncertain. CDR1 is SGHTA and CDR2 is FQGNSA in the germline V gene. The CDR3 sequence is 15 residues long. Trimming took 3 bases from V and 0 from J, leaving 10 bases between them. The CDR3 nucleotides read TGTGCCAGCAGCTTGGGAAGTACTAGCACAGATACGCAGTATTTT. Translation gives CASSLGSTSTDTQYF.

The V gene is TRBV7-6, the J gene TRBJ2-5, with TRBD2 as a possible D gene (5 bases). The CDR3 is 14 residues long. CDR1 is SGHVS, CDR2 FNYEAQ, per germline. Trimming took off 4 bases at V and 2 bases at J, with 11 bases between the two ends. CDR3 nucleotide sequence: TGTGCCAGCAGCTCGAGGCGGGTGCAAGAGACCCAGTACTTC. Translated: CASSSRRVQETQYF.

The V and J genes are TRBV7-9 and TRBJ2-3, with TRBD2 matching 9 bases. CDR3 length: 17 residues. V lost 4 bases to trimming and J lost 0 bases; unmatched junction nucleotides: 8. CDR1 is SEHNR and CDR2 is FQNEAQ in the germline V gene (reference sequence). The CDR3 is CASSSRLAETSTDTQYF. The CDR3 coding sequence is TGTGCCAGCAGCTCGCGACTAGCGGAAACTAGCACAGATACGCAGTATTTT.

V usage is TRBV4-3 and J usage is TRBJ2-3, with a possible D match to TRBD2 (5 bases). Trimming took off 0 bases at V and 4 bases at J, with 20 bases between the two ends. The CDR3 is 18 residues long. Germline assignment: CDR1 LGHNA and CDR2 YSLEER. The CDR3 nucleotides read TGCGCCAGCAGCCAAGATTTATCGGACTCCCTTCTGGCAGATACGCAGTATTTT. Translating gives CASSQDLSDSLLADTQYF.

The chain has TRBV6-6 and TRBJ1-2, with 7 bases aligning to TRBD1. This CDR3 is 15 amino acids long. The trim removed 0 bases at V and 6 bases at J, leaving 7 bases unmatched. Germline-derived CDR1 and CDR2 are MNHNY and SVGAGI (reference sequence). This CDR3 is CASSYSLQGVDGYTF. The CDR3 nucleotides read TGTGCCAGCAGTTACTCTTTGCAGGGGGTAGATGGCTACACCTTC.